This T cell receptor beta chain was captured by sequencing in a study of long-term antiretroviral therapy in people with HIV. Study results and limitations: Dominant in the repertoire at all time points were clones expanded before ART. After ART, diversity increased yet remained lower than transplant donor controls.

As to this clone: Its antigen is unidentified.

A v3.0 immunoSEQ assay was performed at survey level. TCRdb keeps only in-frame clones here, not all; method: immunoSEQ multiplex PCR. The data contain about 25,000 clones, 76% of them singletons. Every donor contributed at least one pre-ART and at least two post-ART PBMC samples. V gave up 2 bases and J gave up 6 bases; unmatched junction bases: 11. Germline-derived CDR1 and CDR2 are SNHLY and FYNNEI. The length of the CDR3 is 19 residues. The sequence was obtained from a middle-aged woman with HIV. This chain connects TRBV2 to TRBJ2-3; 16 bases line up with TRBD2. Material: unsorted PBMCs, obtained 1.1 years before starting antiretroviral therapy. This chain's CDR3 is CASSELGLAGGLDPDTQYF. The DNA of the CDR3 is TGTGCCAGCAGTGAATTGGGACTAGCGGGGGGGCTAGATCCGGATACGCAGTATTTT.